Listed below are T cell receptor beta chains from one sample, sequenced in a study of glioma-infiltrating T cells. TCRdb reanalysed the multiplex PCR reads using MiXCR and keeps one entry per CDR3 protein. The table has approximately 190,000 distinct CDR3 sequences, 32% seen once. Sequenced: glioma tissue, nonneoplastic brain tissue, or PBMCs (not recorded which). Receptors were obtained from a human donor with low-grade glioma or glioblastoma, undergoing nonglioma brain surgery, or in good health (not recorded which). CDR3s include the opening cysteine and the closing phenylalanine or tryptophan. The D gene is left open where the match is weak. Clone size appears in some rows only: once, few, many, or a class for an expanded clone.

CDR3nt: TGCAGTGCCATTTCCGGGACTAGCGATGAGACCCAGTACTTC; CDR3aa: CSAISGTSDETQYF; d_gene: TRBD2; abundance: many; j_gene: TRBJ2-5; v_gene: TRBV20-1
CDR3nt: TGCAGTGCTAGCGACCTAGCGGGAAGACAAGAGACCCAGTACTTC; CDR3aa: CSASDLAGRQETQYF; d_gene: TRBD2; abundance: -; j_gene: TRBJ2-5; v_gene: TRBV20-1
CDR3nt: TGTGCCAGCAGCGTGGGACCCTCCTACGAGCAGTACTTC; CDR3aa: CASSVGPSYEQYF; d_gene: -; abundance: few; j_gene: TRBJ2-7; v_gene: TRBV9
CDR3nt: TGCAGCGTTGAAAGGGACCGCGAGCAGTTCTTC; CDR3aa: CSVERDREQFF; d_gene: -; abundance: many; j_gene: TRBJ2-1; v_gene: TRBV29-1
CDR3nt: TGTGCCAGCAGCTTGACTAGCGGGAGCCACGAGCAGTACTTC; CDR3aa: CASSLTSGSHEQYF; d_gene: TRBD2; abundance: -; j_gene: TRBJ2-7; v_gene: TRBV11-2
CDR3nt: TGTGCCAGCAAAAACAGCGGGGGCTCCTTCCAAAACATTCAGTACTTC; CDR3aa: CASKNSGGSFQNIQYF; d_gene: TRBD2; abundance: many; j_gene: TRBJ2-4; v_gene: TRBV6-2/TRBV6-3
CDR3nt: TGCAGTCTACGCACAGGAGGGCTTAGAGGCTACACCTTC; CDR3aa: CSLRTGGLRGYTF; d_gene: -; abundance: many; j_gene: TRBJ1-2; v_gene: TRBV20-1
CDR3nt: TGTGCCAGCAGCGGGAGAGGCTCACTTTCCTACGAGCAGTACTTC; CDR3aa: CASSGRGSLSYEQYF; d_gene: -; abundance: few; j_gene: TRBJ2-7; v_gene: TRBV14
CDR3nt: TGCGCCAGCAGCGGCCTAGCGGAATACAATGAGCAGTTCTTC; CDR3aa: CASSGLAEYNEQFF; d_gene: TRBD2; abundance: many; j_gene: TRBJ2-1; v_gene: TRBV4-1
CDR3nt: TGCAGCGACTCCGGGACTAGCGGGAGGGCACTAATCAATGAGCAGTTCTTC; CDR3aa: CSDSGTSGRALINEQFF; d_gene: TRBD2; abundance: -; j_gene: TRBJ2-1; v_gene: TRBV29-1
CDR3nt: TGCAGTGCTAGAGATGTTGCACTAGCGGGAGGCACAGATACGCAGTATTTT; CDR3aa: CSARDVALAGGTDTQYF; d_gene: TRBD2; abundance: -; j_gene: TRBJ2-3; v_gene: TRBV20-1
CDR3nt: TGCAGTGCTAGGTCCCGGGACACTCTCTCCTACGAGCAGTACTTC; CDR3aa: CSARSRDTLSYEQYF; d_gene: -; abundance: many; j_gene: TRBJ2-7; v_gene: TRBV20-1
CDR3nt: TGCAGTGCCACCCCGGGGGGGGCGATTCGGTACGAGCAGTACTTC; CDR3aa: CSATPGGAIRYEQYF; d_gene: TRBD2; abundance: -; j_gene: TRBJ2-7; v_gene: TRBV20-1
CDR3nt: TGCAGTGCCCGCCCTCCGGGACTAGCCACAGAGACCCAGTACTTC; CDR3aa: CSARPPGLATETQYF; d_gene: TRBD2; abundance: many; j_gene: TRBJ2-5; v_gene: TRBV20-1
CDR3nt: TGTGCCAGCAGTCTAAGGGGGGGGTCAGGCGATACGCAGTATTTT; CDR3aa: CASSLRGGSGDTQYF; d_gene: -; abundance: many; j_gene: TRBJ2-3; v_gene: TRBV27
CDR3nt: TGCAGCGTTGCGGACGGGGATACGCAGTATTTT; CDR3aa: CSVADGDTQYF; d_gene: -; abundance: -; j_gene: TRBJ2-3; v_gene: TRBV29-1
CDR3nt: TGTGCCAGCAGAACAGGCGGGGTTCGGAGGGATACGCAGTATTTT; CDR3aa: CASRTGGVRRDTQYF; d_gene: -; abundance: many; j_gene: TRBJ2-3; v_gene: TRBV7-2
CDR3nt: TGCAGTGCTGTGAACAGGCTTGACCAGCCCCAGCATTTT; CDR3aa: CSAVNRLDQPQHF; d_gene: -; abundance: many; j_gene: TRBJ1-5; v_gene: TRBV20-1
CDR3nt: TGTGCCAGCAGTTTGTTGGCTTGGAACCCGCTCTTTTTT; CDR3aa: CASSLLAWNPLFF; d_gene: -; abundance: many; j_gene: TRBJ1-3; v_gene: TRBV28
CDR3nt: TGCGCCAGCAGCGCGGTAGGGGAAGGGGGGATCAATCAGCCCCAGCATTTT; CDR3aa: CASSAVGEGGINQPQHF; d_gene: -; abundance: many; j_gene: TRBJ1-5; v_gene: TRBV4-1
CDR3nt: TGTGCCAGCAGCTTGTTGACAGGGTTTTCGTACGAGCAGTACTTC; CDR3aa: CASSLLTGFSYEQYF; d_gene: TRBD1; abundance: many; j_gene: TRBJ2-7; v_gene: TRBV5-4
CDR3nt: TGTGCCAGTAGTCCGTCGGTGGACGAGCAGTACTTC; CDR3aa: CASSPSVDEQYF; d_gene: -; abundance: -; j_gene: TRBJ2-7; v_gene: TRBV19
CDR3nt: TGCGCCAGCAGCTTGGTTCCCCCGGGACAGTCCTACAATGAGCAGTACTTC; CDR3aa: CASSLVPPGQSYNEQYF; d_gene: TRBD1; abundance: -; j_gene: TRBJ2-7; v_gene: TRBV5-1
CDR3nt: TGCGCCAGCAGCTTGGTGGGCCGACTGGAAGATACGCAGTATTTT; CDR3aa: CASSLVGRLEDTQYF; d_gene: -; abundance: many; j_gene: TRBJ2-3; v_gene: TRBV5-1
CDR3nt: TGTGCCAGTAGTACAGATAGAGGGATAGTGGGGCCAGATGGCTACACCTTC; CDR3aa: CASSTDRGIVGPDGYTF; d_gene: -; abundance: -; j_gene: TRBJ1-2; v_gene: TRBV19
CDR3nt: TGTGCCAGTAGTCCTAACAGGTTTCGGACCGGGGAGCTGTTTTTT; CDR3aa: CASSPNRFRTGELFF; d_gene: -; abundance: -; j_gene: TRBJ2-2; v_gene: TRBV19
CDR3nt: TGTGCCAGAAGTGATTTTCCACTCTCCTACGAGCAGTACTTC; CDR3aa: CARSDFPLSYEQYF; d_gene: -; abundance: -; j_gene: TRBJ2-7; v_gene: TRBV6-1
CDR3nt: TGTGCCAGTAAGCTGGGACCCCGCACAGATACGCAGTATTTT; CDR3aa: CASKLGPRTDTQYF; d_gene: -; abundance: -; j_gene: TRBJ2-3; v_gene: TRBV19
CDR3nt: TGTGCCAGCAGCCTTCCTTATACTAGCGGGAGGTTCTACGAGCAGTACTTC; CDR3aa: CASSLPYTSGRFYEQYF; d_gene: TRBD2; abundance: many; j_gene: TRBJ2-7; v_gene: TRBV4-2
CDR3nt: TGTGCCAGCAGTCGGACTAGCTTACTTAATGAGCAGTTCTTC; CDR3aa: CASSRTSLLNEQFF; d_gene: TRBD2; abundance: many; j_gene: TRBJ2-1; v_gene: TRBV6-1
CDR3nt: TGTGCCTGGAGTGTAGGGGATTATGGCTACACCTTC; CDR3aa: CAWSVGDYGYTF; d_gene: -; abundance: -; j_gene: TRBJ1-2; v_gene: TRBV30
CDR3nt: TGCGCCAGCAGCTCGGGACTAGCTTCTGTCAATGAGCAGTTCTTC; CDR3aa: CASSSGLASVNEQFF; d_gene: TRBD2; abundance: many; j_gene: TRBJ2-1; v_gene: TRBV5-1
CDR3nt: TGTGCCAGCAATTTAGCGCCCGGGTCGACTGAAGCTTTCTTT; CDR3aa: CASNLAPGSTEAFF; d_gene: -; abundance: -; j_gene: TRBJ1-1; v_gene: TRBV12-3/TRBV12-4
CDR3nt: TGTGCCAGCAGCCCAGGGGCAGTACTAAGCCATGAGCAGTTCTTC; CDR3aa: CASSPGAVLSHEQFF; d_gene: -; abundance: -; j_gene: TRBJ2-1; v_gene: TRBV12-3/TRBV12-4
CDR3nt: TGTGCCAGCAGCTTTGTTCAAATCGGGGTCAGGGGAAGCACTGAAGCTTTCTTT; CDR3aa: CASSFVQIGVRGSTEAFF; d_gene: -; abundance: many; j_gene: TRBJ1-1; v_gene: TRBV7-9